These 8 T cell receptor beta chains share one sample of origin, sequenced in a study of neurological immune-mediated disorders. One entry per CDR3 protein results from TCRdb running MiXCR on the 5' RACE reads. The repertoire holds 35,000 to 50,000 distinct CDR3 sequences, with 2.5% as singletons. Sequenced sample: PBMCs. Receptors originate from a man aged 50 or older with multiple sclerosis.

This clonotype was observed at least ten times. The CDR3 is CASSPQSMSDTEAFF. Here the CDR3 DNA reads TGTGCCAGCAGCCCCCAGAGTATGTCGGACACTGAAGCTTTCTTT. The chain employs TRBV7-2 and TRBJ1-1; D is ambiguous. Trimming left V 5 bases short and J 3 bases short, with 16 bases between. This CDR3 contains 15 residues. Germline loops: CDR1 SGHTA, CDR2 FQGNSA.

This clonotype was seen many times. Germline is not matched at one junction end, which may reflect a read error. This chain uses TRBV3-1 with TRBJ1-6; D gene uncertain. The CDR3 consists of 14 residues. The germline CDR1 and CDR2 sequences are LGHDT and YNNKEL (reference sequence). The CDR3 region has the DNA TGTGCCAGCAGCCCCTGGGGTACCGATTCACCCCTCAACTTT. This sequence encodes CASSPWGTDSPLNF.

This clonotype was seen at least ten times. V gene TRBV7-8 combines with J gene TRBJ2-7, with 8 bases matching TRBD2. With 2 bases clipped from V and 2 bases from J, the junction kept 11 bases outside the gene matches. This CDR3 has 17 residues. Germline V gene lookup returns CDR1 SGHVS and CDR2 FQNEAQ. The CDR3 spells CASSLPREGGGTYEQYF. Written as DNA, the CDR3 is TGTGCCAGCAGCTTACCACGGGAGGGCGGAGGAACCTACGAGCAGTACTTC. Full variable domain (remainder filled in from reference TRBV7-8 and TRBJ2-7): GAGVSQSPRYKVAKRGQDVALRCDPISGHVSLFWYQQALGQGPEFLTYFQNEAQLDKSGLPSDRFFAERPEGSVSTLKIQRTQQEDSAVYLCASSLPREGGGTYEQYFGPGTRLTVT.

This clonotype was seen many times. The rearrangement joins TRBV5-5 to TRBJ2-4; tentatively, D is TRBD2 (6 bases). The CDR3 has 16 amino acids. Germline CDR1 is SGHKS and CDR2 is YYEKEE (reference sequence). V gave up 3 bases and J gave up 5 bases, with 18 bases separating them. The CDR3 is CASSSMSGLAQNIQYF. The CDR3 DNA follows: TGTGCCAGCAGCTCGATGTCGGGACTGGCCCAAAACATTCAGTACTTC.

This clonotype has at least ten counts. The chain recombines TRBV9 with TRBJ2-3, with D maybe TRBD1 (5 bases). V was clipped by 4 bases and J by 8 bases, with 20 bases between them. Germline loops: CDR1 SGDLS, CDR2 YYNGEE. The CDR3 runs to 15 residues. The CDR3 DNA sequence: TGTGCCAGCAGCAACACGTTAGAACCCCAGGGTACGCAGTATTTT. As protein: CASSNTLEPQGTQYF.

This clonotype was picked up many times. The chain joins TRBV12-3 or TRBV12-4 to TRBJ2-4, with D perhaps matching TRBD1 or TRBD2 (6 bases each). This CDR3 contains 16 residues. Trimming removed 5 bases from V and 0 bases from J, with 14 bases in between. CDR3 coding DNA: TGTGCCAGCAGTCCTTGGGGGGCAATAGCCAAAAACATTCAGTACTTC. Protein: CASSPWGAIAKNIQYF.

This clonotype was counted many times. The chain recombines TRBV7-2 with TRBJ1-3; D call uncertain. Trimming cost V 5 bases and J 15 bases, with 20 bases left between them. Germline V gene sequence: CDR1 SGHTA, CDR2 FQGNSA. CDR3 length: 13 amino acids. The CDR3 DNA reads TGTGCCAGCAGCCCGCCCGAGTCCTTCTTGAGATATTTT. This sequence encodes CASSPPESFLRYF. The whole variable domain, filled in from reference TRBV7-2 and TRBJ1-3, reads GAGVSQSPSNKVTEKGKDVELRCDPISGHTALYWYRQSLGQGLEFLIYFQGNSAPDKSGLPSDRFSAERTGGSVSTLTIQRTQQEDSAVYLCASSPPESFLRYFGEGSWLTVV.

In its sample, this clonotype was seen many times. This chain joins TRBV5-1 and TRBJ1-1; the match to TRBD1 covers 7 bases. The J segment lost 1 base and the V segment lost 4 bases, leaving 10 bases of the junction unmatched. This CDR3 contains 16 residues. Germline CDR1 reads SGHRS; CDR2 reads YFSETQ. CDR3 DNA sequence: TGCGCCAGCAGCGGGGGGGATAACAGGGGGAACACTGAAGCTTTCTTT. Its protein product is CASSGGDNRGNTEAFF.